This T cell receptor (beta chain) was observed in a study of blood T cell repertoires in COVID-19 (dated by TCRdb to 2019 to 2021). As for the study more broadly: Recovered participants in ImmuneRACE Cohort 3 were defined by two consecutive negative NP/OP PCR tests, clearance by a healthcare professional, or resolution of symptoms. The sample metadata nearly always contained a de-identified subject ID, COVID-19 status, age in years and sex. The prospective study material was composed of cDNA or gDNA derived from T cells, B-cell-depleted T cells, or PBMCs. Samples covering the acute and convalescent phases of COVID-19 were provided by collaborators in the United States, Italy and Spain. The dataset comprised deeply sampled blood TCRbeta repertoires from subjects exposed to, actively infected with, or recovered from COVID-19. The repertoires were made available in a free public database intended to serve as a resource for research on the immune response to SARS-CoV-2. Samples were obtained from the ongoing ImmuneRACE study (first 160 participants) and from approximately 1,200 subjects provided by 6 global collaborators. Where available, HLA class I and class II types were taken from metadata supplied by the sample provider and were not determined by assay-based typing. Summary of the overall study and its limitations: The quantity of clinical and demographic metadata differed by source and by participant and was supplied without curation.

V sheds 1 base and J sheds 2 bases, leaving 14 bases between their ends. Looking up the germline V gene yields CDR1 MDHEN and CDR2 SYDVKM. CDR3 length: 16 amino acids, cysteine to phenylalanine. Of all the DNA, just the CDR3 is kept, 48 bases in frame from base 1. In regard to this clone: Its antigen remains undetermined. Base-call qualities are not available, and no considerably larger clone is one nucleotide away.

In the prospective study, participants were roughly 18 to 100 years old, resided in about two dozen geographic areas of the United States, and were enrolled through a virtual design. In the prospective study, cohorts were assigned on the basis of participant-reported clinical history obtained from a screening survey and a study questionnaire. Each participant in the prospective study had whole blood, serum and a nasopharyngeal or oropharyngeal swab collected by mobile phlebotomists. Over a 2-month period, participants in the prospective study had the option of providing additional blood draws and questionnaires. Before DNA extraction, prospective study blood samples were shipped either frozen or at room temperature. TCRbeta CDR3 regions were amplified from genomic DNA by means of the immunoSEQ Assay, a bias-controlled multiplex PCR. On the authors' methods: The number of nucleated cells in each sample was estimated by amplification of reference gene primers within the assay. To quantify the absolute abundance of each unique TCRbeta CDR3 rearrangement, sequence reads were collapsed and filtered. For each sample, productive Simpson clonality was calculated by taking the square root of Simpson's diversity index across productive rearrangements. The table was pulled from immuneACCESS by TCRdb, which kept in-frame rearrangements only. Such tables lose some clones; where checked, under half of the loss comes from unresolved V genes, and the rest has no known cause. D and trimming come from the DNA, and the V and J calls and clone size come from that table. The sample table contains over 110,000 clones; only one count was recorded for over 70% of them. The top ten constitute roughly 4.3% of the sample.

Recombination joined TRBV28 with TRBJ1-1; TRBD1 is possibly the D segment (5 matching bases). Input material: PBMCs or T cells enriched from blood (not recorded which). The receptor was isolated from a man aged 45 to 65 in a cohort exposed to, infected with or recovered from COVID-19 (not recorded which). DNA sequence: TGTGCCAGCAGTTTATCGTCCCAGGGATTAAACACTGAAGCTTTCTTT. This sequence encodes CASSLSSQGLNTEAFF. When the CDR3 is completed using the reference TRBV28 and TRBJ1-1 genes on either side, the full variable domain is DVKVTQSSRYLVKRTGEKVFLECVQDMDHENMFWYRQDPGLGLRLIYFSYDVKMKEKGDIPEGYSVSREKKERFSLILESASTNQTSMYLCASSLSSQGLNTEAFFGQGTRLTVV.